This passage covers 25 T cell receptor beta chains from one sample sequenced in a study of STAT3 mutations in large granular lymphocyte leukemia. Notes on the study in general: Every T-LGLL patient had at least one immunodominant TCRbeta clonotype.

Some clones are missing from TCRdb's copy, which holds only in-frame ones; the method was immunoSEQ multiplex PCR. The table lists over 8,000 clones, 85% to 90% of them singletons, with approximately 75% in the top ten. Their target antigens are unknown. Sequencing was carried out using peripheral blood mononuclear cells. These receptors originate from a man at least 80 years old with T-cell large granular lymphocyte leukemia. Some clones in this sample may be carry-over from other donors' samples.

The chain has TRBV6-5 and TRBJ1-4; D is uncertain. The CDR3 contains 15 residues. The germline V and J ends were trimmed by 4 bases and 3 bases, with 12 bases remaining between them. CDR1 and CDR2 (germline): MNHEY, SVGAGI. CDR3 sequence (DNA): TGTGCCAGCAGTTCCACGGGTATCCCTAATGAAAAACTGTTTTTT. Protein product: CASSSTGIPNEKLFF.

V and J are TRBV6-6 and TRBJ2-2, with D perhaps being TRBD1 or TRBD2 (6 bases each). CDR1 is MNHNY and CDR2 is SVGAGI in the germline V gene (reference sequence). The CDR3 is made up of 13 amino acids. Trimming cost V 6 bases and J 7 bases, with 12 bases left between them. Here the CDR3 reads CASRGGLNGELFF. The DNA of the CDR3 is TGTGCCAGCAGAGGGGGGCTTAACGGGGAGCTGTTTTTT.

V is TRBV2 and J is TRBJ2-7; TRBD1 agrees at 10 bases. CDR1 is SNHLY, CDR2 FYNNEI, per germline. V lost 2 bases and J lost 0; bases outside the gene matches: 7. The CDR3 contains 17 residues. In DNA, the CDR3 is TGTGCCAGCAGTGAACACCCGGGACAGGGGCCCTCCTACGAGCAGTACTTC. This encodes CASSEHPGQGPSYEQYF.

The chain couples TRBV11-1 to TRBJ1-4; maybe TRBD1 (6 bases). Germline-derived CDR1 and CDR2 are SGHAT and FQDESV (reference sequence). Trimming removed 5 bases at V and 7 bases at J, with 20 bases between. CDR3 length: 16 amino acids. CDR3 nucleotide sequence: TGTGCCAGCAGCACTCGCACCCGGGGGCCTAGTGAAAAACTGTTTTTT. Protein sequence: CASSTRTRGPSEKLFF.

This chain connects TRBV14 to TRBJ2-3, with D possibly TRBD2 on 5 matching bases. The CDR3 has 16 amino acids. Germline assignment: CDR1 SGHDN and CDR2 FVKESK. V lost 0 bases and J 0 bases, leaving 10 bases between the germline ends. The CDR3 reads CASSQELAPSTDTQYF. The CDR3 nucleotides are TGTGCCAGCAGCCAAGAGCTAGCTCCTAGCACAGATACGCAGTATTTT.

The rearrangement links TRBV19 to TRBJ1-5; 8 positions agree with TRBD1. CDR1 LNHDA and CDR2 SQIVND come from the germline V gene (reference sequence). The V segment lost 3 bases and the J segment 11 bases; nucleotides outside the gene matches: 12. CDR3 length: 15 residues. CDR3 protein: CASSIFGDRLSAQHF. In DNA, the CDR3 is TGTGCCAGTAGTATTTTTGGGGACAGGTTGTCGGCCCAGCATTTT.

The V call is TRBV19, the J call TRBJ2-1; 8 positions match TRBD2. V shed 5 bases, J shed 14 bases, and the junction held 11 bases outside the gene matches. The CDR3 totals 13 residues. Germline V gives CDR1 LNHDA, CDR2 SQIVND (reference sequence). CDR3: CASSPRTSPSEFF. In nucleotides, the CDR3 is TGTGCCAGTAGTCCCCGGACTAGCCCCTCGGAGTTCTTC.

The chain combines TRBV6-5 with TRBJ2-1, with 9 bases fitting TRBD1. CDR3 size: 14 residues. Unmatched junction bases numbered 5, after V lost 6 bases and J lost 5 bases. The germline V gene encodes CDR1 MNHEY and CDR2 SVGAGI. The CDR3 nucleotides read TGTGCCAGCAGCTCGGGACAGGGCAACAATGAGCAGTTCTTC. This sequence encodes CASSSGQGNNEQFF.

This chain links TRBV7-2 with TRBJ2-5; possible D gene TRBD1, 6 bases. V was trimmed by 2 bases and J by 5 bases, leaving 21 bases between them. Per the germline V gene, CDR1 is SGHTA and CDR2 is FQGNSA. The CDR3 covers 17 residues. CDR3 nucleotides: TGTGCCAGCAGCTTATATCGGGCCGGAACAGGGTCGGAGACCCAGTACTTC. It codes for CASSLYRAGTGSETQYF.

This chain uses TRBV5-6 with TRBJ1-2; 7 nucleotides match TRBD1. CDR3 length: 13 amino acids. Unmatched junction bases numbered 7, after V lost 9 bases and J lost 2 bases. Germline-derived CDR1 and CDR2 are SGHDT and YYEEEE. The CDR3 DNA reads TGTGCCACCAGGGGGGCGGTCAACTATGGCTACACCTTC. Translating gives CATRGAVNYGYTF.

The rearrangement joins TRBV2 to TRBJ2-5; D gene ambiguous. The CDR3 totals 12 residues. Looked up from germline, CDR1 is SNHLY and CDR2 is FYNNEI. Deletions cut 7 bases from V and 5 bases from J, with 11 bases between. DNA for the CDR3: TGTGCCAGCAATCGTGGCACCGAGACCCAGTACTTC. Translated, it gives CASNRGTETQYF.

The chain carries TRBV30 and TRBJ1-4; TRBD1 is a possible D gene (5 bases). Germline-derived CDR1 and CDR2 are GTSNPN and SVGIG (reference sequence). Trimming pared 6 bases from V and 8 bases from J, leaving 19 bases between. The CDR3 spans 14 residues. The CDR3 sequence: CACPGGDEGEKLFF. The CDR3 nucleotides read TGTGCCTGCCCCGGGGGGGACGAAGGAGAAAAACTGTTTTTT.

This rearrangement joins TRBV4-2 to TRBJ2-7; tentatively, D is TRBD1 or TRBD2 (5 bases each). The CDR3 extends over 15 amino acids. V gave up 4 bases and J gave up 9 bases, with 22 bases separating them. Germline loops: CDR1 LGHNA, CDR2 YNFKEQ. The CDR3 is CASSPQDRRGPSQYF. The CDR3 region has the DNA TGTGCCAGCAGCCCCCAAGACCGCCGGGGACCGTCGCAGTACTTC.

The chain links TRBV15 to TRBJ2-5; 7 bases agree with TRBD1. The junction had 8 bases not matched to a gene; V was cut back by 7 bases and J by 3 bases. Germline V CDR1 and CDR2: LNHNV, YYDKDF (reference sequence). CDR3 length: 14 residues. CDR3 region: CATNRDSSKETQYF. In DNA, the CDR3 is TGTGCCACCAACAGGGACAGTTCAAAAGAGACCCAGTACTTC. Full variable domain (rest looked up from reference TRBV15 and TRBJ2-5): DAMVIQNPRYQVTQFGKPVTLSCSQTLNHNVMYWYQQKSSQAPKLLFHYYDKDFNNEADTPDNFQSRRPNTSFCFLDIRSPGLGDTAMYLCATNRDSSKETQYFGPGTRLLVL.

J is TRBJ2-7 and V is TRBV6-1, with 11 bases lining up with TRBD2. V was clipped by 6 bases and J by 9 bases; unmatched bases: 10. This CDR3 is 14 amino acids long. Per the germline V gene, CDR1 is MNHNS and CDR2 is SASEGT. The CDR3 nucleotides read TGTGCCAGCAGGACTAGCGGGAACCCTACTGTGCAGTACTTC. Residues: CASRTSGNPTVQYF.

J is TRBJ1-5 and V is TRBV11-2; possibly TRBD1 for D (5 bases). Germline values: CDR1 SGHAT, CDR2 FQNNGV. The germline V and J ends were trimmed by 5 bases and 13 bases, with 15 bases remaining between them. The CDR3 is made up of 12 amino acids. The CDR3 nucleotides read TGTGCCAGCAGCGACGGACGAGGGGTACAGCATTTT. Translation gives CASSDGRGVQHF. The whole variable domain, filled in from reference TRBV11-2 and TRBJ1-5, reads EAGVAQSPRYKIIEKRQSVAFWCNPISGHATLYWYQQILGQGPKLLIQFQNNGVVDDSQLPKDRFSAERLKGVDSTLKIQPAKLEDSAVYLCASSDGRGVQHFGDGTRLSIL.

This rearrangement joins TRBV5-6 to TRBJ1-5; TRBD1 matches at 9 bases. Germline trimming cut 3 bases from V and 9 bases from J; bases unmatched to any gene: 7. CDR1 SGHDT and CDR2 YYEEEE come from the germline V gene. The CDR3 runs 14 residues. The CDR3 sequence is CASSSNRGLGPQHF. In DNA form, the CDR3 reads TGTGCCAGCAGCTCCAACAGGGGGCTAGGGCCCCAGCATTTT.

The rearrangement joins TRBV2 to TRBJ1-4; D is ambiguous. V was shortened by 4 bases and J by 3 bases, with 3 bases between the two germline ends. The germline V gene encodes CDR1 SNHLY and CDR2 FYNNEI. The CDR3 has 12 amino acids. CDR3 nucleotide sequence: TGTGCCAGCAGTGCCGCTAATGAAAAACTGTTTTTT. Translation: CASSAANEKLFF.

The chain recombines TRBV29-1 with TRBJ1-5; D ambiguous. CDR3 length: 12 amino acids. V was trimmed by 3 bases and J by 6 bases, leaving 9 bases between them. CDR1 is SQVTM and CDR2 is ANQGSEA in the germline V gene. The CDR3 nucleotides read TGCAGCGTTGAGGTGGGAGGTCAGCCCCAGCATTTT. It yields the protein CSVEVGGQPQHF.

V is TRBV7-9 and J is TRBJ2-7; a possible D gene is TRBD1 (5 bases). V lost 5 bases and J 0 bases, leaving 11 bases between the germline ends. Germline V gene lookup returns CDR1 SEHNR and CDR2 FQNEAQ (reference sequence). The length of the CDR3 is 14 residues. In DNA form, the CDR3 reads TGTGCCAGCAGCCCCGAAGGGGCCTCCTACGAGCAGTACTTC. This gives the protein CASSPEGASYEQYF.

J is TRBJ1-5 and V is TRBV7-8; D may be TRBD1 (5 bases). V was trimmed by 5 bases and J by 3 bases, leaving 11 bases between them. The germline gives CDR1 SGHVS, CDR2 FQNEAQ. This CDR3 has 14 amino acids. The chain's CDR3 is CASSPGEVNQPQHF. The CDR3 nucleotides read TGTGCCAGCAGCCCGGGGGAGGTCAATCAGCCCCAGCATTTT.

The rearrangement links TRBV29-1 to TRBJ2-7; 7 bases match TRBD2. Per the germline V gene, CDR1 is SQVTM and CDR2 is ANQGSEA. CDR3 size: 12 residues. The trim removed 3 bases at V and 6 bases at J, leaving 5 bases unmatched. The CDR3 loop is CSVDCGRAEQYF. The CDR3 DNA is TGCAGCGTTGATTGTGGGAGGGCCGAGCAGTACTTC.

V is TRBV19 and J is TRBJ2-7, with unresolved D. The CDR3 extends over 14 amino acids. The germline V gene has CDR1 LNHDA and CDR2 SQIVND (reference sequence). V dropped 3 bases and J dropped 0 bases, with 9 bases sitting between them. The CDR3 region has the DNA TGTGCCAGTAGTATCAGCAGCAGCTCCTACGAGCAGTACTTC. Translating gives CASSISSSSYEQYF.

V is TRBV30 and J is TRBJ1-5; D gene unclear. Germline CDR1 GTSNPN, CDR2 SVGIG (reference sequence). The CDR3 consists of 14 residues. The V and J ends lost 2 bases and 4 bases respectively, with 12 bases between them. This CDR3 reads CAWSRWGVNQPQHF. In nucleotides, the CDR3 is TGTGCCTGGAGTCGGTGGGGTGTAAATCAGCCCCAGCATTTT.

The rearrangement joins TRBV30 to TRBJ1-1; tentatively, D is TRBD1 (5 bases). V was clipped by 2 bases and J by 4 bases, with 8 bases between them. The germline V gene has CDR1 GTSNPN and CDR2 SVGIG (reference sequence). The CDR3 runs 12 residues. CDR3 sequence reads: CAWSPGGTEAFF. CDR3 DNA: TGTGCCTGGAGTCCGGGGGGCACTGAAGCTTTCTTT. The full variable domain, its missing parts supplied by reference TRBV30 and TRBJ1-1, is SQTIHQWPATLVQPVGSPLSLECTVEGTSNPNLYWYRQAAGRGLQLLFYSVGIGQISSEVPQNLSASRPQDRQFILSSKKLLLSDSGFYLCAWSPGGTEAFFGQGTRLTVV.